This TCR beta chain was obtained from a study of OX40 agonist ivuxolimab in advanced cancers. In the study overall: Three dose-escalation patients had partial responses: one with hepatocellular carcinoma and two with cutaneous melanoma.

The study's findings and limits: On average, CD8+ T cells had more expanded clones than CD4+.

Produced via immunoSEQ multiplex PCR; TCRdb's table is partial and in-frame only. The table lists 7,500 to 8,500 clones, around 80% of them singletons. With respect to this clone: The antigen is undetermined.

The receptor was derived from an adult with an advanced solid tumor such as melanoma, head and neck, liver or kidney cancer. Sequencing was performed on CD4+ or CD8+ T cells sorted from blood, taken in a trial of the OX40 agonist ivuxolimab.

CDR3 in DNA: TGTGCCAGCAGTGATTCGGGGGGCGGTGGAAACACCATATATTTT. It is translated as CASSDSGGGGNTIYF. The chain couples TRBV6-1 to TRBJ1-3; tentative D call: TRBD1 (6 bases). Germline loops: CDR1 MNHNS, CDR2 SASEGT. Trimming cost V 3 bases and J 3 bases, with 12 bases left between them. The CDR3 consists of 15 residues.